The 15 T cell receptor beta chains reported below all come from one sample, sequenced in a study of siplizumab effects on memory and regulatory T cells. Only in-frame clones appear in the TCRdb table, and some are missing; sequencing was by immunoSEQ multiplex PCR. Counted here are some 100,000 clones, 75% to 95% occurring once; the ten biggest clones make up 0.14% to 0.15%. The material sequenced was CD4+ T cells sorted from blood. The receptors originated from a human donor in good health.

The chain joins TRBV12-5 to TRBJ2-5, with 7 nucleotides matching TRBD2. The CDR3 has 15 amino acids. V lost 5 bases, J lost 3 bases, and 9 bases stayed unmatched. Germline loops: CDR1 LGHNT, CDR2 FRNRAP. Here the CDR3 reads CASGQAGLPKETQYF. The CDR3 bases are TGTGCTAGTGGTCAAGCGGGGCTACCCAAAGAGACCCAGTACTTC.

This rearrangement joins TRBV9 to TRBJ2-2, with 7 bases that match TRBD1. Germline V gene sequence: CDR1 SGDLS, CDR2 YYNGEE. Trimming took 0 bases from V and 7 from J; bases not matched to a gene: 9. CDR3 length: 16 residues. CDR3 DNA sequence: TGTGCCAGCAGCGTAGAGTGGACAGGCCGGGGCGGGGAGCTGTTTTTT. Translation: CASSVEWTGRGGELFF.

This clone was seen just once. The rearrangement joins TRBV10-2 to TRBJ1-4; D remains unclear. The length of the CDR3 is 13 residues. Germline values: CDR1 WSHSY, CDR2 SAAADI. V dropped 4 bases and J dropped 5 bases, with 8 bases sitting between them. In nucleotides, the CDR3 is TGCGCCAGCAGTGCCGGTCACAATGAAAAACTGTTTTTT. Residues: CASSAGHNEKLFF.

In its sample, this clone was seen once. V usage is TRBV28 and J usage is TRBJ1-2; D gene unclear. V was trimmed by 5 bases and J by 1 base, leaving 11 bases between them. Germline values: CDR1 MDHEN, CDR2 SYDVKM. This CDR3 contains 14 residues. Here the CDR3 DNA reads TGTGCCAGCAGTAGGCCGACAAGTAACTATGGCTACACCTTC. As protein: CASSRPTSNYGYTF.

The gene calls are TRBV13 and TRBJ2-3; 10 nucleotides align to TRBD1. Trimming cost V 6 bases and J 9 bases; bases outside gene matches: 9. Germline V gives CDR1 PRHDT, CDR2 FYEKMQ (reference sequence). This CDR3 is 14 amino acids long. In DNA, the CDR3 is TGTGCCAGCAGAAGGACAGGGGGAGCAGTGACGCAGTATTTT. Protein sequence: CASRRTGGAVTQYF.

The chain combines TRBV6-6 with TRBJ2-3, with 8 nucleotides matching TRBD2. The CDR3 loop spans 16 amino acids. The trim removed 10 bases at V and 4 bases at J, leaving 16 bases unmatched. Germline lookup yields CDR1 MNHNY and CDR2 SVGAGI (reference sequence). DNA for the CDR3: TGTGCCACCACAGGAGGGCGGGGGGCATCCCCAGATACGCAGTATTTT. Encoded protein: CATTGGRGASPDTQYF.

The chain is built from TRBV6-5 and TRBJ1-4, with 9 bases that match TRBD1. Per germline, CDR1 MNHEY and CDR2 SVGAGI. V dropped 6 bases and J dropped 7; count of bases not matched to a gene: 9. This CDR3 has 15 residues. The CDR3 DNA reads TGTGCCAGCAGACAAACAGGGGGCGCAGGTGAAAAACTGTTTTTT. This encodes CASRQTGGAGEKLFF.

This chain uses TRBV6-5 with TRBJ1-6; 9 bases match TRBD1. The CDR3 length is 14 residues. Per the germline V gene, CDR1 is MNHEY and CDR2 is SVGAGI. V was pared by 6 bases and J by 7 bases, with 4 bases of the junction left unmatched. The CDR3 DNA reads TGTGCCAGCAGCCTACAGGGGGCCAATTCACCCCTCCACTTT. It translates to CASSLQGANSPLHF.

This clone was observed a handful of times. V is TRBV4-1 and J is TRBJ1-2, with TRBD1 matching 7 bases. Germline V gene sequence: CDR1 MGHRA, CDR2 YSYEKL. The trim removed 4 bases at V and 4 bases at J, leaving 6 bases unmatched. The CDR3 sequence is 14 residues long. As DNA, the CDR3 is TGCGCCAGCAGCCCGACAGGGATCATCTATGGCTACACCTTC. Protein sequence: CASSPTGIIYGYTF.

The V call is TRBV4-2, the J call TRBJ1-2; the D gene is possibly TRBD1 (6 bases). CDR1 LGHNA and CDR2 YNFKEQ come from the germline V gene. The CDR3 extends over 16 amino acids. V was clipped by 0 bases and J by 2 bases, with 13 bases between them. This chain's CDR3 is CASSQDAGVENYGYTF. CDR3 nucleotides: TGTGCCAGCAGCCAAGATGCAGGGGTGGAGAACTATGGCTACACCTTC.

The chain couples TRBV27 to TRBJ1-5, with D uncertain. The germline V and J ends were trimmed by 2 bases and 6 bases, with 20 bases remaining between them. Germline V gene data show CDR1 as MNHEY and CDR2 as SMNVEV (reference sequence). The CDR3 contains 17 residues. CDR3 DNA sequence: TGTGCCAGCAGTTTAAGGTGGGGTTTTGGTGGTGGTCAGCCCCAGCATTTT. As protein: CASSLRWGFGGGQPQHF.

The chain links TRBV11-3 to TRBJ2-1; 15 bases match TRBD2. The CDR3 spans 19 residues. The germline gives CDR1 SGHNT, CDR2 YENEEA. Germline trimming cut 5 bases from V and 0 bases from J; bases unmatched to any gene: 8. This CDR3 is CASSQGTSGGKSSYNEQFF. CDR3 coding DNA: TGTGCCAGCAGCCAAGGGACTAGCGGGGGGAAAAGCTCCTACAATGAGCAGTTCTTC. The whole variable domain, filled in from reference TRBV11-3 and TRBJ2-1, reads EAGVVQSPRYKIIEKKQPVAFWCNPISGHNTLYWYLQNLGQGPELLIRYENEEAVDDSQLPKDRFSAERLKGVDSTLKIQPAELGDSAVYLCASSQGTSGGKSSYNEQFFGPGTRLTVL.

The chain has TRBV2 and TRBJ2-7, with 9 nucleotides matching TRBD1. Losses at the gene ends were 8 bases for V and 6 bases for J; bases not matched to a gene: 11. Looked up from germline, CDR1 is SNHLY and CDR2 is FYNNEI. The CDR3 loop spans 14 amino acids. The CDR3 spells CASGTGTGYTEQYF. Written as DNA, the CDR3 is TGTGCCAGCGGTACCGGGACAGGGTACACCGAGCAGTACTTC.

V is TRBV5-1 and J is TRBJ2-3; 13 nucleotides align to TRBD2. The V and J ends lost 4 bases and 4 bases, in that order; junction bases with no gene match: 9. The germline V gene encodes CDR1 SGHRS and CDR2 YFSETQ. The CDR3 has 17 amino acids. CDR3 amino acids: CASSHPPTSGGADTQYF. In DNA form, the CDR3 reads TGCGCCAGCAGCCATCCACCAACTAGCGGGGGGGCAGATACGCAGTATTTT.

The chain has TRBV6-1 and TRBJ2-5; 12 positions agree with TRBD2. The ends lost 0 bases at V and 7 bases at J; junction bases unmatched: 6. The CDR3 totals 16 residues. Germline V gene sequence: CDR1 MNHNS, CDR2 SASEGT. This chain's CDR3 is CASSEATSGGLGTQYF. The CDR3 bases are TGTGCCAGCAGTGAAGCCACTAGCGGGGGGCTCGGGACCCAGTACTTC.